The clone carrying this TCR beta chain has a handful of counts. The CDR3 has 15 residues. V was clipped by 0 bases and J by 1 base; unmatched bases: 1. Germline V gene data show CDR1 as SGHRS and CDR2 as YFSETQ. The sample belongs to a study of B cell selection in AIRE deficiency. Conventional CD4 T cells were sorted as CD4+CD127+ cells. Clones were read by immunoSEQ multiplex PCR, and TCRdb kept only the in-frame ones, dropping some. The table records about 25,000 clones, around 95% of them present only once. The specimen was CD4+CD127+ conventional T cells sorted from PBMCs. This clonotype was obtained from a human donor in good health. The V gene is TRBV5-1, the J gene TRBJ1-2; 9 bases align to TRBD1. This CDR3 is CASSLGQGGNYGYTF. The CDR3 bases are TGCGCCAGCAGCTTGGGACAGGGGGGTAACTATGGCTACACCTTC. Full variable domain (rest looked up from reference TRBV5-1 and TRBJ1-2): KAGVTQTPRYLIKTRGQQVTLSCSPISGHRSVSWYQQTPGQGLQFLFEYFSETQRNKGNFPGRFSGRQFSNSRSEMNVSTLELGDSALYLCASSLGQGGNYGYTFGSGTRLTVV.